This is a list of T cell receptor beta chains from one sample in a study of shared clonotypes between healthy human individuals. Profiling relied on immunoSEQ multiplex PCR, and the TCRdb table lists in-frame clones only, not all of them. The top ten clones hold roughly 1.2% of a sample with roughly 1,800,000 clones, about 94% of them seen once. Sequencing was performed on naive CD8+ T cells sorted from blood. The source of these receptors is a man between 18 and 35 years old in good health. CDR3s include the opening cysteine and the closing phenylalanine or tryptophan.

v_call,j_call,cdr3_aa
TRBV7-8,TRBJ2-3,CASSFETAADTQYF
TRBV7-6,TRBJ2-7,CASSLVLAGEQYF
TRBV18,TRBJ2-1,CASSPPGGLTSGRAGDEQFF
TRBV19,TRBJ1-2,CASAQGNYGYTF
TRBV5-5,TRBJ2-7,CASSSSPGHYEQYF
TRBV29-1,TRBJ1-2,CSVEDDLMANYGYTF
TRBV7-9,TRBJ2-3,CASSLAYTDTQYF
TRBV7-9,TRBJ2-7,CASSSGTGDDEQYF
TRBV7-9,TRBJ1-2,CASSLVGQGAPNYGYTF
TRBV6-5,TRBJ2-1,CASSALAGGNNEQFF
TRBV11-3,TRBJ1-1,CASSFGRGTEAFF
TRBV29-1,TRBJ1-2,CSARAGTGGGYGYTF
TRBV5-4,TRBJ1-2,CASSLGTGGNDGYTF
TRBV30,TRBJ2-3,CAWEWGQDTDTQYF
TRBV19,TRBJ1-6,CASSIDLGNSPLHF
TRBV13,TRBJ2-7,CASSPGGGVYEQYF
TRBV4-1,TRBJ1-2,CASSQDPGGPYGYTF
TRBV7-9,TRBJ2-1,CASSLSSSYNEQFF
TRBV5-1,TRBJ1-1,CASSFISSYQDTEAFF
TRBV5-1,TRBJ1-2,CASSQNSGYGYTF
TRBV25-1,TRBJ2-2,CASSERSYNTGELFF
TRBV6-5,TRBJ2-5,CASSSRLSGIQETQYF
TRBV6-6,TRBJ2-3,CASSYSNGRGDTQYF